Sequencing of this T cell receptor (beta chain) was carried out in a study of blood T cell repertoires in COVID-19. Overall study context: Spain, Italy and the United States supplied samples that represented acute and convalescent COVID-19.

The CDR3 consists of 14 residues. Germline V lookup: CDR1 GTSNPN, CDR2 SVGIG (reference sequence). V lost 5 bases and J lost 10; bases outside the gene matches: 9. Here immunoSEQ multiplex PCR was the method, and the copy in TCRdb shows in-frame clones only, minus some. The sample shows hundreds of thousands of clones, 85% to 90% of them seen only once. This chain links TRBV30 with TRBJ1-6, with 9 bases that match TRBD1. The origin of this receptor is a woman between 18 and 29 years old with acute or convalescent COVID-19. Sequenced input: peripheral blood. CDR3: CAWHAGTGHSPLHF. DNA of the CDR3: TGTGCCTGGCACGCCGGGACAGGGCACTCACCCCTCCACTTT.